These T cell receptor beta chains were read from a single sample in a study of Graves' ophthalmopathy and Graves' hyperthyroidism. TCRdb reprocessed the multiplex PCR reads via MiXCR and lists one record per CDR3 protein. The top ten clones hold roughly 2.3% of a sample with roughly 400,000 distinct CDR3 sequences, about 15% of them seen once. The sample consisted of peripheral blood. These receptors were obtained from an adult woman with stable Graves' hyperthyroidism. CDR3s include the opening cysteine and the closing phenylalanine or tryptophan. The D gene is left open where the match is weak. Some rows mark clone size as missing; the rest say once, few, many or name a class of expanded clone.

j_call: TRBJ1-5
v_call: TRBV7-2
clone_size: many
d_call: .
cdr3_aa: CASSLVGGQNQPQHF
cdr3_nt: TGTGCCAGCAGCTTAGTTGGGGGGCAGAATCAGCCCCAGCATTTT

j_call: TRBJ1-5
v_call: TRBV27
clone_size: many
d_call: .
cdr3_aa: CASSHGVKQPQHF
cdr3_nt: TGTGCCAGCAGCCACGGGGTGAAGCAGCCCCAGCATTTT

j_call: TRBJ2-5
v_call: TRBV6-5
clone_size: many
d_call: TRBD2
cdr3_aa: CASSRSGTSYQETQYF
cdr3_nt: TGTGCCAGCAGCCGATCCGGGACTAGCTACCAAGAGACCCAGTACTTC

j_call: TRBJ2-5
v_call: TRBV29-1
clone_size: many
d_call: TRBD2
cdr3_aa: CSVRLAETQYF
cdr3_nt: TGCAGCGTTAGACTAGCAGAGACCCAGTACTTC

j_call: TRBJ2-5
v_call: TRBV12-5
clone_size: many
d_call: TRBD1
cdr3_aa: CASGLVQGLKETQYF
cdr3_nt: TGTGCTAGTGGTTTGGTACAGGGGCTCAAAGAGACCCAGTACTTC

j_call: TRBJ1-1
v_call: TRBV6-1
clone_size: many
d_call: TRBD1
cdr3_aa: CASSRQGQNTEAFF
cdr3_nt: TGTGCCAGCAGTCGACAGGGTCAAAACACTGAAGCTTTCTTT

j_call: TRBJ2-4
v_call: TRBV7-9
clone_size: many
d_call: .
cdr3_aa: CASSNTGSNIQYF
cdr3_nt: TGTGCCAGCAGCAACACCGGGAGTAACATTCAGTACTTC

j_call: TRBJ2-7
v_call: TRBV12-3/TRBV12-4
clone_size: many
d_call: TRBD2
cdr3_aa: CASSILAGPYEQYF
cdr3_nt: TGTGCCAGCAGTATTTTAGCGGGGCCCTACGAGCAGTACTTC

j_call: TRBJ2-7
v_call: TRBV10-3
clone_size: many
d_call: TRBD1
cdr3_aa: CAIRAPGTAYEQYF
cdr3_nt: TGTGCCATCAGGGCCCCAGGGACAGCCTACGAGCAGTACTTC

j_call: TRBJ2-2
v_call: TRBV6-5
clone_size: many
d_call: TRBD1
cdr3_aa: CASSYPRGQGVGELFF
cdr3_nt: TGTGCCAGCAGTTACCCTCGGGGACAGGGAGTCGGGGAGCTGTTTTTT

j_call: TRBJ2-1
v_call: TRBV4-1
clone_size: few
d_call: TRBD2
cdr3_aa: CASSQGLAGGNEQFF
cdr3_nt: TGCGCCAGCAGCCAAGGGCTAGCGGGAGGTAATGAGCAGTTCTTC

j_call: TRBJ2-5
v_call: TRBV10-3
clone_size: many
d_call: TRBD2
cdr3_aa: CAISPETSETQYF
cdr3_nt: TGTGCCATCAGCCCAGAGACTAGCGAGACCCAGTACTTC

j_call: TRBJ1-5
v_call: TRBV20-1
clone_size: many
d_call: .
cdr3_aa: CSVKAAGFDQPQHF
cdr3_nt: TGCAGTGTTAAGGCTGCAGGGTTCGATCAGCCCCAGCATTTT

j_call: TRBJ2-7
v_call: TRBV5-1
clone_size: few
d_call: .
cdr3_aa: CASSFETSPYEQYF
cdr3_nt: TGCGCCAGCAGCTTTGAGACGAGCCCCTACGAGCAGTACTTC

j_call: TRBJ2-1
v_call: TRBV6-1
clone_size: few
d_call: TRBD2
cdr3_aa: CASSPTSGTYNEQFF
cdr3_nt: TGTGCCAGCAGCCCTACTAGCGGGACGTACAATGAGCAGTTCTTC

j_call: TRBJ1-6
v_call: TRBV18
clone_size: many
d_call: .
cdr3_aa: CASSPGTLDNSPLHF
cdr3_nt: TGTGCCAGCTCACCAGGGACACTTGATAATTCACCCCTCCACTTT

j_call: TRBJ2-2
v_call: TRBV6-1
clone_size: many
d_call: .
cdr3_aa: CASSKFKSSGGELFF
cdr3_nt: TGTGCCAGCAGTAAATTCAAGAGTAGTGGCGGGGAGCTGTTTTTT

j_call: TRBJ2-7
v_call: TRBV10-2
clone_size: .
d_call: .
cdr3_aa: CASRPVGGDPYEQYF
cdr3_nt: TGCGCCAGCAGACCAGTCGGCGGGGACCCCTACGAGCAGTACTTC

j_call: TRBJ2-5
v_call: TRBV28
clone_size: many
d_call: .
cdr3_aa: CASSLPGPRTETQYF
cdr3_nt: TGTGCCAGCAGTTTGCCGGGACCCCGCACAGAGACCCAGTACTTC

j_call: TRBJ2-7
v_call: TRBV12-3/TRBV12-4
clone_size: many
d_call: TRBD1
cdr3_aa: CASSQYGGTGHYEQYF
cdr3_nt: TGTGCCAGCAGTCAGTACGGGGGGACAGGGCACTACGAGCAGTACTTC

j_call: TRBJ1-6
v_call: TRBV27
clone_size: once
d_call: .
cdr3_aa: CASSFRGADSPLHF
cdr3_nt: TGTGCCAGCAGTTTCCGGGGGGCTGATTCACCCCTCCACTTT

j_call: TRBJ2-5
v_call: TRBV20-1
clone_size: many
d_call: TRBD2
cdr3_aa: CSAQTSGRAYETQYF
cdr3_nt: TGCAGTGCTCAGACTAGCGGGAGGGCCTATGAGACCCAGTACTTC

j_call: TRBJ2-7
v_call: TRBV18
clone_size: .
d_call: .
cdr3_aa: CASSPGPGREQYF
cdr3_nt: TGTGCCAGCTCACCCGGGCCAGGACGCGAGCAGTACTTC

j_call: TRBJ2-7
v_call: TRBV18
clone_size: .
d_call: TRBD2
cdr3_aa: CASSSRPGGTGEQYF
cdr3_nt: TGTGCCAGCTCATCCCGCCCGGGGGGGACGGGGGAGCAGTACTTC

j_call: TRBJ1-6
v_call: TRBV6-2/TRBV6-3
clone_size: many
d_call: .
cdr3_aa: CASSYHVSPLHF
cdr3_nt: TGTGCCAGCAGTTACCACGTTTCACCCCTCCACTTT

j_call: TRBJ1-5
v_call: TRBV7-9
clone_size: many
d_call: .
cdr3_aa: CASSPTDQPQHF
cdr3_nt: TGTGCCAGCAGCCCGACGGATCAGCCCCAGCATTTT

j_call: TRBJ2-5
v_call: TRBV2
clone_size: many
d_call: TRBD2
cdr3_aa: CASSGSLSRGRLQETQYF
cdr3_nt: TGTGCCAGCAGTGGGTCTCTGAGTCGCGGGAGGCTGCAAGAGACCCAGTACTTC

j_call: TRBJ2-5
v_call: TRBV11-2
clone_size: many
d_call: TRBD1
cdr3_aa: CAGSFQLGQGARETQYF
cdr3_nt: TGTGCCGGCAGCTTCCAATTGGGACAGGGGGCGCGGGAGACCCAGTACTTC

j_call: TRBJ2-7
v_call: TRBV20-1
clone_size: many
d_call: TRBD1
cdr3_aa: CSASNRGPYEQYF
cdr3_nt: TGCAGTGCTAGTAACAGGGGTCCCTACGAGCAGTACTTC

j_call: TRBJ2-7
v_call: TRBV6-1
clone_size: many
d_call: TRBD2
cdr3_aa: CASRKAGRSYEQYF
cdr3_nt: TGTGCCAGCAGGAAAGCGGGACGCTCCTACGAGCAGTACTTC

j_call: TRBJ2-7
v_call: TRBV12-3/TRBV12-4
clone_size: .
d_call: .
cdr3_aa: CASTDTGINYEQYF
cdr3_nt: TGTGCCAGCACCGACACCGGGATTAATTACGAGCAGTACTTC

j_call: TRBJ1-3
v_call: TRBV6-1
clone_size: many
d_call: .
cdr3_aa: CASSVTISGNTIYF
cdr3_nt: TGTGCCAGCAGTGTTACGATCTCTGGAAACACCATATATTTT

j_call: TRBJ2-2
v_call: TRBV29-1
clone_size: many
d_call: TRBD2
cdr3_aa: CSVETSGNTGELFF
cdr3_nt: TGCAGCGTTGAGACTAGCGGGAACACCGGGGAGCTGTTTTTT

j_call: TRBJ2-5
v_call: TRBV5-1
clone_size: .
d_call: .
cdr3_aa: CASRGLSGTQYF
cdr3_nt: TGCGCCAGCAGGGGGCTTTCTGGGACCCAGTACTTC

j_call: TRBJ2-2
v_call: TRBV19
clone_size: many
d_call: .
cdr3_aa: CASQNWGENTGELFF
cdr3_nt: TGTGCCAGTCAGAACTGGGGAGAAAACACCGGGGAGCTGTTTTTT

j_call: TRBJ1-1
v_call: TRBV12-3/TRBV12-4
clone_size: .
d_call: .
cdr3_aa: CASRSLGKNTEAFF
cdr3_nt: TGTGCCAGCAGATCCTTGGGAAAGAACACTGAAGCTTTCTTT

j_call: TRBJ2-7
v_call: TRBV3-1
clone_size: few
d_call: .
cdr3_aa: CASSQDSRGEQYF
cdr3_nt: TGTGCCAGCAGCCAAGATTCTAGGGGCGAGCAGTACTTC

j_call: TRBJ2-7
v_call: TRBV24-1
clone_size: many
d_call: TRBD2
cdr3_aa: CATSNPGTSGYEQYF
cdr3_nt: TGTGCCACCAGTAACCCCGGGACTAGCGGCTACGAGCAGTACTTC

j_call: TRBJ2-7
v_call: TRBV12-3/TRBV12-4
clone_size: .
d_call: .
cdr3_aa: CASRHGWGEQYF
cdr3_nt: TGTGCCAGCAGGCATGGTTGGGGCGAGCAGTACTTC

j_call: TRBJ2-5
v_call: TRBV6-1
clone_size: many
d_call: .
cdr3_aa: CASREGARETQYF
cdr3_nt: TGTGCCAGCAGGGAGGGGGCCCGAGAGACCCAGTACTTC

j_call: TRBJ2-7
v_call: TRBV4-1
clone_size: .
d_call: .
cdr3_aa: CASSQVFRESIYEQYF
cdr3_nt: TGCGCCAGCAGCCAAGTTTTTAGGGAATCCATTTACGAGCAGTACTTC